The present T cell receptor beta chain was sequenced within a study of cytomegalovirus exposure and HLA in healthy donors. PCR was performed using 60 Vbeta and 13 Jbeta primers. The protocol was immunoSEQ multiplex PCR, while the TCRdb copy is restricted to in-frame clones and leaves out a portion. Of 150,000 to 200,000 clones in the sample, approximately 67% were seen once. Findings and caveats of the study: Some V segments could not be told apart, so they were left out, TRBV6-2 and TRBV6-3 among them. In a later analysis, TCR beta V- and J-gene trimming showed a link to a missense DCLRE1C variant. Later, TCR association rates were found to vary by HLA locus, highest for DRB1 and lowest for HLA-C.

Regarding this clone: Its cognate antigen is unknown.

Germline V gives CDR1 MDHEN, CDR2 SYDVKM. The length of the CDR3 is 15 residues. The V and J ends lost 1 base and 2 bases, in that order; junction bases with no gene match: 4. Sequenced input: PBMCs. This chain links TRBV28 with TRBJ2-7, with 8 bases identical to TRBD2. The sequence was obtained from a woman younger than 35 in good health and CMV-seropositive. The CDR3 region has the DNA TGTGCCAGCAGTTTATTAGAACTAGCGGCCTACGAGCAGTACTTC. As protein: CASSLLELAAYEQYF.